The 26 T cell receptor beta chains below come from one sample, sequenced in a study of blood T cell repertoires in COVID-19. Profiled with immunoSEQ multiplex PCR; TCRdb holds only in-frame clones, not every one. The table lists more than 250,000 clones, 70% to 90% of them singletons. Sequencing was performed on PBMCs or T cells enriched from blood (not recorded which). The receptors were sampled from a woman aged 25 to 39 who had recovered from COVID-19.

CDR3 protein: CASSFPPGGGQPQHF. The CDR3, as DNA: TGTGCCAGCAGCTTCCCCCCAGGGGGCGGACAGCCCCAGCATTTT. The V call is TRBV5-8, the J call TRBJ1-5; 8 bases are a match to TRBD1. V lost 2 bases to trimming and J lost 7 bases; unmatched junction nucleotides: 8. The germline gives CDR1 SGHTS, CDR2 YDEGEE. The CDR3 is 15 residues long.

The J gene is TRBJ2-1, the V gene TRBV14; 9 nucleotides match TRBD2. V dropped 1 base and J dropped 5; count of bases not matched to a gene: 6. Germline CDR1 SGHDN, CDR2 FVKESK. The CDR3 runs 16 residues. CDR3: CASSQVAGGYHNEQFF. The CDR3 DNA reads TGTGCCAGCAGCCAAGTCGCGGGGGGGTATCACAATGAGCAGTTCTTC. Full variable domain (missing parts from reference TRBV14 and TRBJ2-1): EAGVTQFPSHSVIEKGQTVTLRCDPISGHDNLYWYRRVMGKEIKFLLHFVKESKQDESGMPNNRFLAERTGGTYSTLKVQPAELEDSGVYFCASSQVAGGYHNEQFFGPGTRLTVL.

The rearrangement joins TRBV19 to TRBJ1-1; perhaps TRBD1 as D (5 bases). This CDR3 has 13 residues. Germline loops: CDR1 LNHDA, CDR2 SQIVND (reference sequence). Trimming removed 10 bases at V and 4 bases at J, with 16 bases between. CDR3: CATVEGYGTEAFF. The CDR3 DNA is TGTGCCACGGTGGAGGGGTACGGCACTGAAGCTTTCTTT.

This clone showed up just once. The CDR3 DNA sequence: TGTGCCAGCAGCTTAGCCCGGGACAGCTTCTATGGCTACACCTTC. It encodes CASSLARDSFYGYTF. V usage is TRBV7-8 and J usage is TRBJ1-2; 7 nucleotides align to TRBD1. There are 15 residues in the CDR3. Germline V gene data show CDR1 as SGHVS and CDR2 as FQNEAQ. V lost 0 bases, J lost 4 bases, and 5 bases stayed unmatched.

The rearrangement joins TRBV7-3 to TRBJ1-1; TRBD1 is a possible D gene (5 bases). Trimming shortened V by 4 bases and J by 4 bases, and 10 bases separated the two germline ends. Germline V gives CDR1 SGHTA, CDR2 FQGTGA. The CDR3 consists of 13 residues. CDR3 coding DNA: TGTGCCAGCAGCTCGACAGAAAGCACTGAAGCTTTCTTT. This encodes CASSSTESTEAFF.

In DNA, the CDR3 is TGTGCCAGCAAGAGGAGACAGGGCTGGCAGCCCCAGCATTTT. This translates into CASKRRQGWQPQHF. The chain links TRBV28 to TRBJ1-5, with 7 bases aligning to TRBD1. CDR3 length equals 14 residues. Trimming cost V 7 bases and J 7 bases; bases outside gene matches: 10. CDR1 MDHEN and CDR2 SYDVKM come from the germline V gene.

This chain uses TRBV10-3 with TRBJ2-1; D uncertain. Germline V gives CDR1 ENHRY, CDR2 SYGVKD. V was cut by 4 bases and J by 10 bases, with 14 bases left in between. The CDR3 length is 13 residues. The CDR3 here is CAISGRDFSEQFF. CDR3 nucleotides: TGTGCCATCAGTGGAAGAGACTTTAGCGAGCAGTTCTTC.

V gene TRBV19 combines with J gene TRBJ2-3; TRBD2 matches 8 bases. The CDR3 has 13 residues. With V trimmed by 10 bases and J by 5 bases, 8 bases remained unmatched. CDR1 is LNHDA and CDR2 is SQIVND in the germline V gene (reference sequence). CDR3 region: CATREGGRDTQYF. DNA of the CDR3: TGTGCCACACGGGAGGGGGGCCGAGATACGCAGTATTTT.

V and J are TRBV6-6 and TRBJ2-1; no firm D call. Germline lookup yields CDR1 MNHNY and CDR2 SVGAGI (reference sequence). Deletions cut 0 bases from V and 7 bases from J, with 4 bases between. The CDR3 is 12 residues long. The CDR3: CASSYSSNEQFF. In DNA form, the CDR3 reads TGTGCCAGCAGTTACTCTAGTAATGAGCAGTTCTTC.

This sequence joins TRBV5-1 and TRBJ1-6; D not resolved. In germline, CDR1 is SGHRS, CDR2 YFSETQ. This CDR3 is 15 amino acids long. V was clipped by 1 base and J by 8 bases, with 13 bases between them. CDR3 DNA: TGCGCCAGCAGCTTGACAGCGGATGGGTATTCACCCCTCCACTTT. As protein: CASSLTADGYSPLHF.

V is TRBV13 and J is TRBJ1-2, with 7 nucleotides matching TRBD1. Germline trimming cut 5 bases from V and 5 bases from J; bases unmatched to any gene: 11. CDR1 is PRHDT, CDR2 FYEKMQ, per germline (reference sequence). This CDR3 comprises 15 residues. The CDR3 here is CASSPTDRVVYGYTF. CDR3 bases: TGTGCCAGCAGCCCAACCGACAGGGTGGTATATGGCTACACCTTC. Together with reference TRBV13 and TRBJ1-2, the CDR3 gives the full variable domain: AAGVIQSPRHLIKEKRETATLKCYPIPRHDTVYWYQQGPGQDPQFLISFYEKMQSDKGSIPDRFSAQQFSDYHSELNMSSLELGDSALYFCASSPTDRVVYGYTFGSGTRLTVV.

A few counts support this clone. CDR3 region: CASSSWGENNEQFF. The DNA for the CDR3 is TGTGCCAGCAGCTCATGGGGAGAAAACAATGAGCAGTTCTTC. The chain links TRBV27 to TRBJ2-1; possibly TRBD2 for D (5 bases). Germline CDR1 reads MNHEY; CDR2 reads SMNVEV (reference sequence). The CDR3 runs to 14 residues. Between the trimmed V and J ends, which lost 6 bases and 5 bases, there was a span of 14 bases.

This chain's CDR3 is CASQGAPNEKLFF. The CDR3, as DNA: TGTGCCAGCCAGGGGGCCCCCAATGAAAAACTGTTTTTT. The J gene is TRBJ1-4, the V gene TRBV19, with 8 bases matching TRBD1. The germline V gene has CDR1 LNHDA and CDR2 SQIVND (reference sequence). J gave up 5 bases and V 9 bases, and 5 bases lay outside the gene matches. The length of the CDR3 is 13 residues.

The V and J genes are TRBV6-2 or TRBV6-3 and TRBJ1-3, with D uncertain. The ends were cut back, 4 bases at V and 2 bases at J, with 3 bases in the middle. CDR3 length equals 12 residues. Per germline, CDR1 MNHEY and CDR2 SVGEGT. CDR3 DNA sequence: TGTGCCAGCAGTTCAGCTGGAAACACCATATATTTT. Encoded protein: CASSSAGNTIYF.

This sequence joins TRBV24-1 and TRBJ1-5, with D possibly being TRBD1 (6 bases). Germline V lookup: CDR1 KGHDR, CDR2 SFDVKD. The CDR3 spans 20 residues. Trimming removed 6 bases from V and 0 bases from J, with 26 bases in between. CDR3 DNA: TGTGCCACCAGTTTGCAGTCCGAGAGGGGGGGTTTGTGTAGCAATCAGCCCCAGCATTTT. It specifies CATSLQSERGGLCSNQPQHF.

V and J are TRBV29-1 and TRBJ1-2; a possible D gene is TRBD1 (6 bases). The CDR3 runs to 11 residues. V lost 1 base to trimming and J lost 8 bases, with 8 bases between them. Germline CDR1 is SQVTM and CDR2 is ANQGSEA. CDR3 protein: CSVEAGEGYTF. CDR3 sequence (DNA): TGCAGCGTTGAAGCAGGGGAGGGCTACACCTTC.

V is TRBV6-6 and J is TRBJ2-3; D is unclear. Germline V gene data show CDR1 as MNHNY and CDR2 as SVGAGI (reference sequence). The CDR3 has 15 residues. Trimming left V 2 bases short and J 0 bases short, with 9 bases between. The CDR3 here is CASSYRRSSTDTQYF. The CDR3 DNA is TGTGCCAGCAGTTACAGGAGATCTAGCACAGATACGCAGTATTTT.

The chain recombines TRBV5-1 with TRBJ1-6; D possibly corresponds to TRBD1 (5 bases). Germline V gene lookup returns CDR1 SGHRS and CDR2 YFSETQ. The CDR3 is 15 residues long. Trimming stripped 1 base from V and 10 bases from J, with 15 bases between. The CDR3 coding sequence is TGCGCCAGCAGCTTGATGGGGCTATCGGAATCACCCCTCCACTTT. Amino acids: CASSLMGLSESPLHF.

The V and J genes are TRBV20-1 and TRBJ2-7, with D tentatively TRBD1 (5 bases). The germline V and J ends were trimmed by 6 bases and 3 bases, with 9 bases remaining between them. The length of the CDR3 is 11 residues. CDR1 is DFQATT and CDR2 is SNEGSKA in the germline V gene (reference sequence). This chain's CDR3 is CSAPDSYEQYF. The CDR3 nucleotides read TGCAGTGCCCCAGACAGCTACGAGCAGTACTTC.

The CDR3 region is CASSQDLGRARDGYTF. In DNA form, the CDR3 reads TGTGCCAGCAGCCAAGATCTAGGACGGGCGAGGGATGGCTACACCTTC. The chain has TRBV3-1 (or the pseudogene TRBV3-2) and TRBJ1-2; D is unclear. V was shortened by 0 bases and J by 6 bases, with 17 bases between the two germline ends. Looked up from germline, CDR1 is LGHDT and CDR2 is YNNKEL (reference sequence). The CDR3 runs 16 residues.

The CDR3 bases are TGTGCCAGCAGTGACAGGGGGATAAGGGGCAATCAGCCCCAGCATTTT. It yields the protein CASSDRGIRGNQPQHF. The chain employs TRBV2 and TRBJ1-5; 7 bases are a match to TRBD1. Trimming removed 3 bases from V and 2 bases from J; junction bases left unmatched: 7. CDR3 length: 16 amino acids. Germline V gene lookup returns CDR1 SNHLY and CDR2 FYNNEI.

The rearrangement joins TRBV5-5 to TRBJ1-2, with unresolved D. From germline, CDR1 is SGHKS and CDR2 YYEKEE (reference sequence). The CDR3 spans 14 residues. The V end lost 3 bases, the J end lost 4 bases, and 13 bases lay between the germline ends. The CDR3 protein is CASSSLNQVYGYTF. The CDR3 nucleotides are TGTGCCAGCAGCTCCCTTAATCAGGTCTATGGCTACACCTTC.

The rearrangement joins TRBV19 to TRBJ1-2; weak D call: TRBD1 (5 bases). Trimming cost V 8 bases and J 3 bases, with 16 bases left between them. This CDR3 region has 14 residues. Germline lookup yields CDR1 LNHDA and CDR2 SQIVND (reference sequence). The CDR3 reads CASSPQGRDYGYTF. CDR3 nucleotides: TGTGCCAGTTCCCCCCAGGGCAGGGACTATGGCTACACCTTC.

The chain has TRBV6-1 and TRBJ1-2, with D uncertain. V was trimmed by 1 base and J by 4 bases, leaving 10 bases between them. The length of the CDR3 is 14 residues. CDR1 and CDR2 from the germline V gene are MNHNS and SASEGT. Here the CDR3 reads CASSEVVSLYGYTF. The CDR3 bases are TGTGCCAGCAGTGAAGTGGTCAGTCTCTATGGCTACACCTTC.

This clone occurred a few times. The genes are TRBV3-1 (or the pseudogene TRBV3-2) and TRBJ2-3, with TRBD2 matching 12 bases. Trimming at V came to 3 bases and at J to 6 bases, leaving 4 bases not matched to a gene. In germline, CDR1 is LGHDT, CDR2 YNNKEL (reference sequence). CDR3 length: 15 residues. The DNA of the CDR3 is TGTGCCAGCAGCCATGGACTAGCGGGAACTGATACGCAGTATTTT. As protein: CASSHGLAGTDTQYF.

There are a few counts of this clone. The chain uses TRBV6-5 and TRBJ2-7, with 7 bases matching TRBD1. The CDR3 has 15 amino acids. The germline V gene has CDR1 MNHEY and CDR2 SVGAGI. Trimming at V came to 2 bases and at J to 6 bases, leaving 10 bases not matched to a gene. The CDR3 DNA reads as TGTGCCAGCAGTTACACCCTGACAGGGTTGGGCGAGCAGTACTTC. It encodes CASSYTLTGLGEQYF.